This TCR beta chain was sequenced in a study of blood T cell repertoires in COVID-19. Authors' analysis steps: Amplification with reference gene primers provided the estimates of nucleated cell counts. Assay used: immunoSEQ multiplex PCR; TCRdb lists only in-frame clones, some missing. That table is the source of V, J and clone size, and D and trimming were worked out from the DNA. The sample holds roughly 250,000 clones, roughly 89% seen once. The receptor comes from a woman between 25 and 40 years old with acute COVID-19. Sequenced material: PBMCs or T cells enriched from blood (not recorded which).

The CDR3 spells CASSLTQTSGGGQPQHF. The CDR3 region has the DNA TGTGCCAGCAGTTTAACGCAGACCTCAGGGGGCGGTCAGCCCCAGCATTTT. This chain links TRBV27 with TRBJ1-5, with TRBD1 identical over 8 bases. V gave up 2 bases and J gave up 6 bases; unmatched junction bases: 12. The CDR3 covers 17 residues. Germline loops: CDR1 MNHEY, CDR2 SMNVEV (reference sequence).